This T cell receptor (beta chain) was sequenced in a study of T-cell memory formation after mild COVID-19. The overall study: The two donors had largely donor-specific TCR clusters. The study, taken as a whole, reports: The study detected some responding clones in pre-infection memory, suggesting cross-reactive memory joined. Clones that shrank (day 15 to 85) were balanced CD4/CD8, whereas later expanders leaned CD4+. SARS-CoV-2 specificity was not confirmed for second-wave clones peaking on day 37.

The junction had 5 bases not matched to a gene; V was cut back by 3 bases and J by 5 bases. This CDR3 is 14 amino acids long. TCRdb independently ran MiXCR on the 5' RACE reads; one entry per CDR3 protein. The table shows about 440,000 distinct CDR3 sequences, with around 19% occurring only once. This clonotype was seen a few times. Its antigen is unidentified. J is TRBJ1-1 and V is TRBV12-3 or TRBV12-4; 8 nucleotides align to TRBD1. The sample consisted of PBMCs or a T cell subset sorted from them (not recorded which). This clonotype was sampled from an adult woman who had mild COVID-19 (a few samples of this study predate the infection). Cell type and time point are not known. This chain's CDR3 is CASSFGTGRTEAFF. The CDR3 DNA sequence: TGTGCCAGCAGTTTTGGGACAGGTCGGACTGAAGCTTTCTTT.